One sample yielded the 20 T cell receptor beta chains listed below, sequenced in a study of T cells after yellow fever vaccination. From the 5' RACE reads, TCRdb called clonotypes with MiXCR, one entry per CDR3 protein. The sample yields about 160,000 distinct CDR3 sequences, 5.5% to 7.5% seen once. Source: CD4+ T cells sorted from PBMCs, taken 5 to 6 days after the first yellow fever vaccination. The receptors derive from a man aged 18 to 30 who received the YFV17D yellow fever vaccine.

This chain connects TRBV30 to TRBJ2-7, with a weak D call TRBD2 (7 bases). Trimming removed 5 bases from V and 2 bases from J, with 13 bases in between. This CDR3 has 13 amino acids. Germline lookup yields CDR1 GTSNPN and CDR2 SVGIG (reference sequence). CDR3 in amino acids: CAWESGGPYEQYF. The DNA for the CDR3 is TGTGCCTGGGAATCCGGGGGGCCCTACGAGCAGTACTTC.

There are many counts of this clonotype. The rearrangement joins TRBV6-6 to TRBJ2-7; D may match TRBD1 or TRBD2 (5 bases each). Per the germline V gene, CDR1 is MNHNY and CDR2 is SVGAGI (reference sequence). V was clipped by 2 bases and J by 7 bases, with 12 bases between them. The CDR3 is 13 residues long. The CDR3, as DNA: TGTGCCAGCAGTTACGGGACCTTTTCGGAGCAGTACTTC. Its translation is CASSYGTFSEQYF.

This clonotype occurred many times. The chain carries TRBV6-4 and TRBJ2-3, with 7 bases identical to TRBD2. With 5 bases clipped from V and 4 bases from J, the junction kept 3 bases outside the gene matches. Germline V lookup: CDR1 MRHNA, CDR2 SNTAGT. The CDR3 contains 13 residues. The CDR3 bases are TGTGCCAGCAGTCCACGGGGGGCAGATACGCAGTATTTT. Protein: CASSPRGADTQYF.

The J gene is TRBJ2-7, the V gene TRBV5-4; D is uncertain. Germline-derived CDR1 and CDR2 are SGHNT and YYREEE (reference sequence). The CDR3 has 13 amino acids. The ends were cut back, 3 bases at V and 1 base at J, with 8 bases in the middle. The CDR3 DNA is TGTGCCAGCAGCTCGCCAGCGTCCTACGAGCAGTACTTC. Protein product: CASSSPASYEQYF.

This clonotype was picked up many times. The V gene is TRBV12-3 or TRBV12-4, the J gene TRBJ1-2; 8 positions agree with TRBD1. The V segment lost 4 bases and the J segment 4 bases; nucleotides outside the gene matches: 2. This CDR3 region has 13 residues. The CDR3 nucleotides read TGTGCCAGCAGTTCAGGGGGCGGCTATGGCTACACCTTC. Protein: CASSSGGGYGYTF.

This clonotype was observed at least ten times. The genes are TRBV6-2 or TRBV6-3 and TRBJ1-2, with D possibly TRBD1 on 5 matching bases. V shed 7 bases and J shed 0 bases, with 12 bases lying between them. CDR1 MNHEY and CDR2 SVGEGT come from the germline V gene. This CDR3 is built from 14 residues. CDR3 sequence reads: CASTTRDPNYGYTF. CDR3 DNA: TGTGCCAGCACCACCCGGGACCCTAACTATGGCTACACCTTC.

This clonotype was found many times. The rearrangement joins TRBV7-2 to TRBJ2-1, with D possibly matching TRBD2 (6 bases). Trimming took 6 bases from V and 4 from J, leaving 13 bases between them. CDR1 is SGHTA, CDR2 FQGNSA, per germline. This CDR3 spans 14 amino acids. For the CDR3, the DNA is TGTGCCAGCAGGCCTGGGGGGACTTACAATGAGCAGTTCTTC. Protein sequence: CASRPGGTYNEQFF.

The rearrangement links TRBV6-1 to TRBJ2-1; D is unclear. Germline V gene data show CDR1 as MNHNS and CDR2 as SASEGT. The CDR3 consists of 13 residues. With 6 bases removed from V and 15 bases from J, the gap between germline ends came to 21 bases. The CDR3 region has the DNA TGTGCCAGCAGACCTCCGACAACCCGGAGTCCGTTCTTC. As protein: CASRPPTTRSPFF.

This clonotype appeared a few times. This rearrangement joins TRBV20-1 to TRBJ2-3, with D perhaps TRBD2 (5 bases). The germline CDR1 and CDR2 sequences are DFQATT and SNEGSKA (reference sequence). V was trimmed by 4 bases and J by 0 bases, leaving 14 bases between them. This CDR3 has 15 amino acids. The CDR3 sequence is CSAISGRASTDTQYF. CDR3 DNA sequence: TGCAGTGCTATAAGCGGAAGAGCTAGCACAGATACGCAGTATTTT.

There are many counts of this clonotype. This chain connects TRBV20-1 to TRBJ2-7; D remains unclear. V lost 0 bases and J lost 9, with 9 bases in between. The CDR3 has 11 amino acids. The V gene's germline CDR1 is DFQATT and CDR2 SNEGSKA (reference sequence). The CDR3 bases are TGCAGTGCTAGAGATAAAGGACCGCAGTACTTC. Translation gives CSARDKGPQYF.

This clonotype was counted ten times or more. This chain connects TRBV7-9 to TRBJ1-6; D is undetermined. The CDR3 is 15 amino acids. Germline V gene lookup returns CDR1 SEHNR and CDR2 FQNEAQ (reference sequence). V lost 1 base and J lost 9, with 13 bases in between. The CDR3 spells CASSLGLDLTSPLHF. Here the CDR3 DNA reads TGTGCCAGCAGCTTAGGGTTGGATTTGACTTCACCCCTCCACTTT.

The genes are TRBV9 and TRBJ2-6; TRBD2 might be the D (6 bases). This CDR3 spans 18 amino acids. From germline, CDR1 is SGDLS and CDR2 YYNGEE. V dropped 2 bases and J dropped 1 base, with 16 bases sitting between them. DNA of the CDR3: TGTGCCAGCAGCGTGGGGGGAAGCATTAGATCTGGGGCCAACGTCCTGACTTTC. Translating gives CASSVGGSIRSGANVLTF.

In its sample, this clonotype was seen many times. The chain has TRBV4-3 and TRBJ2-4; D unresolved. The CDR3 sequence is 16 residues long. V gave up 0 bases and J gave up 0 bases, with 9 bases separating them. The V gene's germline CDR1 is LGHNA and CDR2 YSLEER. This CDR3 is CASSQEGPQAKNIQYF. Here the CDR3 DNA reads TGCGCCAGCAGCCAAGAGGGCCCCCAAGCCAAAAACATTCAGTACTTC.

In its sample, this clonotype was seen many times. The rearrangement links TRBV12-3 or TRBV12-4 to TRBJ2-3; 9 bases match TRBD1. J gave up 0 bases and V 6 bases, and 7 bases lay outside the gene matches. The CDR3 runs to 16 residues. Here the CDR3 reads CASSRRDRASTDTQYF. Here the CDR3 DNA reads TGTGCCAGCAGCCGTCGGGACAGGGCCAGCACAGATACGCAGTATTTT.

This clonotype has only a few counts. CDR3: CASSFVERTDTQYF. In nucleotides, the CDR3 is TGTGCCAGCAGCTTTGTCGAGCGCACAGATACGCAGTATTTT. The chain recombines TRBV7-9 with TRBJ2-3, with D hard to call. Germline V CDR1 and CDR2: SEHNR, FQNEAQ (reference sequence). This CDR3 spans 14 amino acids. Trimming pared 3 bases from V and 1 base from J, leaving 8 bases between. Full variable domain (remainder filled in from reference TRBV7-9 and TRBJ2-3): DTGVSQNPRHKITKRGQNVTFRCDPISEHNRLYWYRQTLGQGPEFLTYFQNEAQLEKSRLLSDRFSAERPKGSFSTLEIQRTEQGDSAMYLCASSFVERTDTQYFGPGTRLTVL.

There are many counts of this clonotype. The chain joins TRBV4-3 to TRBJ2-4; 8 bases align to TRBD1. CDR1 is LGHNA and CDR2 is YSLEER in the germline V gene. The CDR3 extends over 14 amino acids. J lost 10 bases, V lost 1 base, and 6 bases had no gene match. The CDR3 region is CASSQAGTGKIQYF. CDR3 nucleotide sequence: TGCGCCAGCAGCCAAGCGGGGACAGGAAAAATTCAGTACTTC.

V usage is TRBV7-7 and J usage is TRBJ2-3, with a tentative D call TRBD1 (6 bases). CDR1 SSHAT and CDR2 FNYEAQ come from the germline V gene (reference sequence). The CDR3 covers 14 residues. V gave up 5 bases and J gave up 2 bases, with 11 bases separating them. The CDR3 loop reads CASSRGQYTDTQYF. The CDR3 coding sequence is TGTGCCAGCAGCCGCGGACAGTACACAGATACGCAGTATTTT.

A few counts support this clonotype. The chain is built from TRBV5-1 and TRBJ1-4, with 8 bases aligning to TRBD1. CDR1 is SGHRS, CDR2 YFSETQ, per germline. V shed 1 base, J shed 3 bases, and the junction held 2 bases outside the gene matches. CDR3 length equals 15 residues. The CDR3 is CASSLRTGSNEKLFF. The DNA for the CDR3 is TGCGCCAGCAGCTTGAGGACAGGGTCTAATGAAAAACTGTTTTTT.

The V and J genes are TRBV9 and TRBJ1-2; D not resolved. Per the germline V gene, CDR1 is SGDLS and CDR2 is YYNGEE. V was clipped by 4 bases and J by 8 bases, with 15 bases between them. The CDR3 has 13 residues. The CDR3 loop is CASSSYGALGYTF. For the CDR3, the DNA is TGTGCCAGCAGCTCGTACGGAGCCTTGGGCTACACCTTC.

The chain recombines TRBV23-1 with TRBJ2-7, with 7 nucleotides matching TRBD1. TRBV23-1 is given ORF status, its function remaining uncertain. V was clipped by 5 bases and J by 3 bases; unmatched bases: 7. This CDR3 comprises 14 residues. CDR3 loop: CASSWFRGHYEQYV. The DNA for the CDR3 is TGCGCCAGCAGTTGGTTTAGGGGGCACTACGAGCAGTACGTC.